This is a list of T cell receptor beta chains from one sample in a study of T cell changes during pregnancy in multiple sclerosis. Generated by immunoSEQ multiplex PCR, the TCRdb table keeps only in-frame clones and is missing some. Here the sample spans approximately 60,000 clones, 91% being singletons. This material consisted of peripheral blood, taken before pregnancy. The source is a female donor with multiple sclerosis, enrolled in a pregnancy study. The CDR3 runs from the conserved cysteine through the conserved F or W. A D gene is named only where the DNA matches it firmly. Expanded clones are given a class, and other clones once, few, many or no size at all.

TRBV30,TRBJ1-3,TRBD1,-,CARTGGAGEMDTIYF,TGTGCCCGGACAGGGGGCGCGGGTGAAATGGACACCATATATTTT
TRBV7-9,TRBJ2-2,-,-,CASSFGGTGRDTGELFF,TGTGCCAGCAGCTTCGGCGGGACGGGAAGGGACACCGGGGAGCTGTTTTTT
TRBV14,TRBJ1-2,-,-,CASRAGASYGYTF,TGTGCCAGCAGGGCAGGGGCGAGCTATGGCTACACCTTC
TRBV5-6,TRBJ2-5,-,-,CASSSWPVSQETQYF,TGTGCCAGCAGCTCCTGGCCCGTCTCCCAAGAGACCCAGTACTTC
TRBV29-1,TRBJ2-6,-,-,CSVEGGVGANVLTF,TGCAGCGTTGAAGGGGGGGTCGGGGCCAACGTCCTGACTTTC
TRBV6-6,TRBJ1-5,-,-,CASRQNRNQPQHF,TGTGCCAGCAGGCAAAACAGGAATCAGCCCCAGCATTTT
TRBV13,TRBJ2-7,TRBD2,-,CASSLGEGRGNYEQYF,TGTGCCAGCAGCTTAGGCGAGGGGAGGGGAAACTACGAGCAGTACTTC
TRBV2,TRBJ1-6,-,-,CASSELSPSSYNSPLHF,TGTGCCAGCAGTGAGTTAAGTCCGAGCTCCTATAATTCACCCCTCCACTTT
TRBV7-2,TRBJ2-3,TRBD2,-,CASSLGQRGVDTQYF,TGTGCCAGCAGCTTAGGGCAGCGGGGGGTAGATACGCAGTATTTT
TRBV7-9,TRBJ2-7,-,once,CASSSPRGGVSYEQYF,TGTGCCAGCAGCTCCCCAAGGGGGGGGGTATCCTACGAGCAGTACTTC
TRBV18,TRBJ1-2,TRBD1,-,CASSPGQDRAGYTF,TGTGCCAGCTCACCAGGGCAGGACAGGGCCGGCTACACCTTC
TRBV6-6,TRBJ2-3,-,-,CASSYPQSQSTDTQYF,TGTGCCAGCAGTTACCCACAGAGTCAAAGCACAGATACGCAGTATTTT
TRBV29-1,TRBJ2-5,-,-,CSVGPEGETQYF,TGCAGCGTGGGCCCCGAGGGAGAGACCCAGTACTTC
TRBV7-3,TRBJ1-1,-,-,CASSVGHANTEAFF,TGTGCCAGCAGCGTAGGACATGCGAACACTGAAGCTTTCTTT
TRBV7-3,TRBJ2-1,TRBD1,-,CASSRDRGYNEQFF,TGTGCCAGCAGCCGGGACAGGGGATACAATGAGCAGTTCTTC
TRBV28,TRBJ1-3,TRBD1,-,CASSSGTGVAGNTIYF,TGTGCCAGCAGTTCCGGGACAGGGGTCGCTGGAAACACCATATATTTT
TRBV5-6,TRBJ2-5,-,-,CASSLAARVAGQETQYF,TGTGCCAGCAGCTTGGCCGCTAGAGTGGCGGGCCAAGAGACCCAGTACTTC